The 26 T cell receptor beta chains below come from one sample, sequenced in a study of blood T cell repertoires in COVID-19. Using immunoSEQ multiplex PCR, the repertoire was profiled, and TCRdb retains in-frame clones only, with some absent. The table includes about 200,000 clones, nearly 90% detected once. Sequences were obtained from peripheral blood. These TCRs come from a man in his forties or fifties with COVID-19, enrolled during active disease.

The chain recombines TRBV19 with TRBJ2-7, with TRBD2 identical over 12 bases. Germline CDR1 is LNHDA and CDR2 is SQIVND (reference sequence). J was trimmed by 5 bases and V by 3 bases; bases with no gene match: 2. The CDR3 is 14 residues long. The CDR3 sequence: CASSMTSGSNEQYF. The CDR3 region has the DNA TGTGCCAGTAGTATGACTAGCGGGAGTAACGAGCAGTACTTC.

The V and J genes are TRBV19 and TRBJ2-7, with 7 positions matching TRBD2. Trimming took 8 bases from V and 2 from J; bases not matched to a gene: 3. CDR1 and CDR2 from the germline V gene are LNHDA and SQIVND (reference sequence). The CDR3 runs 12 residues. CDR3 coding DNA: TGTGCCAGTCAAGGACTAGCCTACGAGCAGTACTTC. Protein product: CASQGLAYEQYF.

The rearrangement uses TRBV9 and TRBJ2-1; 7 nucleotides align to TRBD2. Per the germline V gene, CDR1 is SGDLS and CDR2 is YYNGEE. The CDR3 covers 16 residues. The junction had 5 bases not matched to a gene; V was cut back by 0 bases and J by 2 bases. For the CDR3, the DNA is TGTGCCAGCAGCGTAGGGGGCGGGAGTGCCTACAATGAGCAGTTCTTC. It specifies CASSVGGGSAYNEQFF.

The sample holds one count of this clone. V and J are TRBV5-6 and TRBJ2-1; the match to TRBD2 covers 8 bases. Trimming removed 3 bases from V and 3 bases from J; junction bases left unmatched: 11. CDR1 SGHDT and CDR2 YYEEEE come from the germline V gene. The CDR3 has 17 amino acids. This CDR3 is CASSSTKLAASYNEQFF. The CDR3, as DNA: TGTGCCAGCAGCTCGACAAAACTAGCGGCGAGCTACAATGAGCAGTTCTTC.

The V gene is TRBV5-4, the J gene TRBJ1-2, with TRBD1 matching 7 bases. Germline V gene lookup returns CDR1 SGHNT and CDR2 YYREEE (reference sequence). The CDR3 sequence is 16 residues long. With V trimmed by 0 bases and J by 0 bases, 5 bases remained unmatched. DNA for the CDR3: TGTGCCAGCAGCTTGGGGGGGACAGTATCTAACTATGGCTACACCTTC. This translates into CASSLGGTVSNYGYTF.

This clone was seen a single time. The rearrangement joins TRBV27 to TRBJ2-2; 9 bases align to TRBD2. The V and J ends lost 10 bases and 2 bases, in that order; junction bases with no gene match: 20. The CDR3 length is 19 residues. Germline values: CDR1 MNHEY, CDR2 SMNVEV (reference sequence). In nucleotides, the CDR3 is TGTGCCACCAAGGGGTCGGTACTAGCGGGTCACCTAAACACCGGGGAGCTGTTTTTT. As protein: CATKGSVLAGHLNTGELFF.

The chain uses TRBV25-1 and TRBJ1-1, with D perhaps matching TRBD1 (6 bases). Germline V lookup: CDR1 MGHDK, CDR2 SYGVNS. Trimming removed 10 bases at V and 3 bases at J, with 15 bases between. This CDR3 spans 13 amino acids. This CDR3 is CATRVGGHTEAFF. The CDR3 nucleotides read TGTGCCACCAGGGTGGGGGGGCACACTGAAGCTTTCTTT.

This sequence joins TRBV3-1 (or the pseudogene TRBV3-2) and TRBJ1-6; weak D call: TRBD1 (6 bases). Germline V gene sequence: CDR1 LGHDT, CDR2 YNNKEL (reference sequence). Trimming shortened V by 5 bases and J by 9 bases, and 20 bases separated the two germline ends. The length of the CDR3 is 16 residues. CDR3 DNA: TGTGCCAGCAGCAACCTCCGACAGGCTAAGGGTTCACCCCTCCACTTT. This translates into CASSNLRQAKGSPLHF.

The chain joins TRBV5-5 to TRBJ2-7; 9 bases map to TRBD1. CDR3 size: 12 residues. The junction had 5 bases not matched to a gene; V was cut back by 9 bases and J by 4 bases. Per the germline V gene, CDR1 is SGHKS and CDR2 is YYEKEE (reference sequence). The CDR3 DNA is TGTGCCACAGGACAGGGGTCGTACGAGCAGTACTTC. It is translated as CATGQGSYEQYF.

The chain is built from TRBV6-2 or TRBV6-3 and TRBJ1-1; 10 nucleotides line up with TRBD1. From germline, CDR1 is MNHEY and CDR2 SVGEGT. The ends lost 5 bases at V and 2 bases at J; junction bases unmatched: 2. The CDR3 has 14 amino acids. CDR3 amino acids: CASSLTGGNTEAFF. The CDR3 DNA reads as TGTGCCAGCAGTCTGACAGGGGGCAACACTGAAGCTTTCTTT.

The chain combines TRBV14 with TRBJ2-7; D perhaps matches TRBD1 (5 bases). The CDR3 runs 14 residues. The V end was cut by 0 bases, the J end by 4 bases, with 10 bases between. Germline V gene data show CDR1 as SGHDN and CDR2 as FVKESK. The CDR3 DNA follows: TGTGCCAGCAGCCAAGAGACAGCAAGTTACGAGCAGTACTTC. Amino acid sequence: CASSQETASYEQYF.

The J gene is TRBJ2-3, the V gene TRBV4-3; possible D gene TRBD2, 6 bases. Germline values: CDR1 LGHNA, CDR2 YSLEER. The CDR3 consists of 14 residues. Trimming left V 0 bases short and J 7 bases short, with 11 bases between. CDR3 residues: CASSQDRGRNTQYF. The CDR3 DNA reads TGCGCCAGCAGCCAAGATCGTGGGAGGAATACGCAGTATTTT.

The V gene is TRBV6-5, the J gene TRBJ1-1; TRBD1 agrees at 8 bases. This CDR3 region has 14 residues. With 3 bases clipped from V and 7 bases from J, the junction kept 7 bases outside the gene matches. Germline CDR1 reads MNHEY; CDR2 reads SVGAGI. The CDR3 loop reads CASSYGQGFGEAFF. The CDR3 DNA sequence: TGTGCCAGCAGTTATGGACAGGGATTTGGTGAAGCTTTCTTT.

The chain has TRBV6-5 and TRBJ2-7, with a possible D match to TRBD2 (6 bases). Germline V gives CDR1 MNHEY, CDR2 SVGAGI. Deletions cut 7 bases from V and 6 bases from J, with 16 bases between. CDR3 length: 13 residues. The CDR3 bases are TGTGCCAGCACCTCTAGCGTCCTCCGCGAGCAGTACTTC. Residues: CASTSSVLREQYF.

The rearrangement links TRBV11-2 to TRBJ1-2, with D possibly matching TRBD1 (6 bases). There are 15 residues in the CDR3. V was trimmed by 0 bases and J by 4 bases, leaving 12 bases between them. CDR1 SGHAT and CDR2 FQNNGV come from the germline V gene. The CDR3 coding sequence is TGTGCCAGCAGCTTAGATGTAGGGACACTCTATGGCTACACCTTC. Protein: CASSLDVGTLYGYTF.

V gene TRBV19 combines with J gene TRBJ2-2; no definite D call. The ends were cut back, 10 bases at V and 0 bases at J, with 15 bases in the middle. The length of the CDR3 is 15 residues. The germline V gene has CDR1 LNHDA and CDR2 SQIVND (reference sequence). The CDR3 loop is CATHSGIANTGELFF. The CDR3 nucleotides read TGTGCCACCCATAGTGGTATAGCGAACACCGGGGAGCTGTTTTTT.

The CDR3 nucleotides read TGCGCCAGCAGCTCGCTCGGGACAGGGGAGTCACCCCTCCACTTT. Its translation is CASSSLGTGESPLHF. The chain joins TRBV5-1 to TRBJ1-6; 10 bases are shared with TRBD1. The CDR3 length is 15 residues. Unmatched junction bases numbered 7, after V lost 3 bases and J lost 10 bases. CDR1 and CDR2 (germline): SGHRS, YFSETQ.

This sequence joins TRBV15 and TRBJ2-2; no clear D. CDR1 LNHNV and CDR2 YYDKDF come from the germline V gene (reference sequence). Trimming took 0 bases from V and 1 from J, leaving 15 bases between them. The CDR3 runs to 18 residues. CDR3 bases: TGTGCCACCAGCAGAGATGCCCAGGTGCCTCTGAACACCGGGGAGCTGTTTTTT. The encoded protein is CATSRDAQVPLNTGELFF.

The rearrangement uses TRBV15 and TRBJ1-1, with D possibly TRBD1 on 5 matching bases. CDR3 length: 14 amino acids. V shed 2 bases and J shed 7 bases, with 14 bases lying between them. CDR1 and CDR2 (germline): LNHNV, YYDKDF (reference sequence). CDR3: CATSRSWGELEAFF. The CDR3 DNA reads TGTGCCACCAGCAGATCTTGGGGGGAGCTTGAAGCTTTCTTT.

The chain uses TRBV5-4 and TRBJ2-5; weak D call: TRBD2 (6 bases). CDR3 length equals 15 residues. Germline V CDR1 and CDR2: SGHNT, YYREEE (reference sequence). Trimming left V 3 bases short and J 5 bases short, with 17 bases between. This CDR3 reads CASSSRGTGAETQYF. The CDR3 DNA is TGTGCCAGCAGCTCTCGGGGGACCGGGGCGGAGACCCAGTACTTC.

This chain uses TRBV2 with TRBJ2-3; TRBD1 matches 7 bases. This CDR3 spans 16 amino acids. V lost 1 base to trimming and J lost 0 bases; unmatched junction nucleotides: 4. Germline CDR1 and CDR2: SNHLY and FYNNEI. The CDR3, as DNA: TGTGCCAGCAGTGAAGTAGGACAGGCTAGCACAGATACGCAGTATTTT. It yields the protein CASSEVGQASTDTQYF.

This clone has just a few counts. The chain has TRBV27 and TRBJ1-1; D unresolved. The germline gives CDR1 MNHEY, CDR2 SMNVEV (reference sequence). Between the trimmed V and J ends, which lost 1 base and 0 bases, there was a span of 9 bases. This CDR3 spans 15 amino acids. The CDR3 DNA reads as TGTGCCAGCAGTTTATTCGGTGAGATGAACACTGAAGCTTTCTTT. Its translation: CASSLFGEMNTEAFF.

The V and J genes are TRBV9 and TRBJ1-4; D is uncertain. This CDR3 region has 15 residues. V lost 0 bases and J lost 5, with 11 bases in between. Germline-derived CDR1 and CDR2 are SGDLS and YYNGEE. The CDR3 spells CASSVGPGGNEKLFF. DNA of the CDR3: TGTGCCAGCAGCGTAGGACCCGGAGGGAATGAAAAACTGTTTTTT.

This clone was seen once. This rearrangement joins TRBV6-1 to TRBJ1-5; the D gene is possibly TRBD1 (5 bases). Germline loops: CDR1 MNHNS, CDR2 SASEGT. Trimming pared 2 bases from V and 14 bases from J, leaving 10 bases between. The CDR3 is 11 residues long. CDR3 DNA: TGTGCCAGCAGTGAACGGGGGAAGGAGCATTTT. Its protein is CASSERGKEHF.

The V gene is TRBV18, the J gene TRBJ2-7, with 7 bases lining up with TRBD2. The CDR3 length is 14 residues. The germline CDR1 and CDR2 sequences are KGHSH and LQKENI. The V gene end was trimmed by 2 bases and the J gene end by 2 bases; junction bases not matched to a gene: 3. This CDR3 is CASSPGSGTYEQYF. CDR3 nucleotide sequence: TGTGCCAGCTCACCAGGCAGCGGGACCTACGAGCAGTACTTC.

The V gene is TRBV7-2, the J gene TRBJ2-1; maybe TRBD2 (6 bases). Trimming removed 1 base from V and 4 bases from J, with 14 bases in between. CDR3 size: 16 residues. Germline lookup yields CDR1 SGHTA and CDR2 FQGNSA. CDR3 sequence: CASSLGPRGGYNEQFF. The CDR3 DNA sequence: TGTGCCAGCAGCTTAGGCCCGAGGGGAGGTTACAATGAGCAGTTCTTC.